This T cell receptor (beta chain) was captured in a study of blood T cell repertoires in COVID-19 (dated by TCRdb to the early 2020s). General notes on the study: The collaborator samples originated in the United States, Italy and Spain and spanned the acute and convalescent phases of COVID-19. The prospective study material was composed of cDNA or gDNA derived from T cells, B-cell-depleted T cells, or PBMCs. Samples were obtained from the ongoing ImmuneRACE study (first 160 participants) and from about 1,300 subjects provided by 6 global collaborators. A de-identified subject ID, COVID-19 status, age in years and sex were almost always included in the sample metadata. Deeply sampled blood TCRbeta repertoires from subjects exposed to, actively infected with, or recovered from COVID-19 were included in the dataset. Where HLA class I and class II types were available, the types were taken from metadata supplied by the sample provider, not from assay-based typing. A freely available public database, intended as a resource for researchers studying the immune response to SARS-CoV-2, is where the repertoires were released. Study-wide findings and limitations: Clinical and demographic metadata were provided uncurated, with the amount varying by source and participant.

The germline V gene (reference sequence) yields LGHDT for CDR1 and YNNKEL for CDR2. The CDR3 runs 15 amino acids, cysteine and phenylalanine included. The retained sequence is limited to the CDR3, 45 bases, with the frame set at the first base. V is trimmed back by 0 bases and J by 11 bases, and the junction contains 7 bases that no gene match accounts for. In Seattle, one collaborating source enrolled patients while the infection was active and tracked those patients longitudinally over the course of disease. Whole blood was collected in K2EDTA tubes by collaborating institutions according to the institutions' own protocols. For TCRbeta analysis, collaborator samples were shipped as frozen whole blood, as isolated PBMCs, or as DNA extracted from either sample type. As concerns this clone: Its antigen remains unidentified. The input lacks base qualities; no much larger clone sits a single base away.

TCRbeta CDR3 regions were amplified from genomic DNA by means of the immunoSEQ Assay, a bias-controlled multiplex PCR. The authors processed their data as follows. Nucleated cell counts per sample were estimated from amplification of reference gene primers within the assay. Sequence reads were collapsed and filtered to measure the absolute abundance of every unique TCRbeta CDR3 rearrangement. For each sample, productive Simpson clonality was calculated by taking the square root of Simpson's diversity index across productive rearrangements. The table was pulled from immuneACCESS by TCRdb, which kept in-frame rearrangements only. Such tables lose some clones; where checked, under half of the loss comes from unresolved V genes, and the rest has no known cause. V, J and clone size are taken as reported in that table, and D and trimming were inferred from the DNA itself. Here the sample has 70,000 to 95,000 clones; approximately 90% occur a single time. The ten largest clonotypes hold 2.6% of the sample.

Specimen: peripheral blood. Recombination linked TRBV3-1 (or the pseudogene TRBV3-2) to TRBJ1-6, with 7 junctional bases fitting TRBD1. The receptor's source is a man between 50 and 59 years old with COVID-19, enrolled during active disease. CDR3 protein: CASSQDRGGRTPLHF. DNA sequence: TGTGCCAGCAGCCAAGATCGAGGGGGCCGTACACCCCTCCACTTT.